This TCR beta chain was sequenced during a study of cytomegalovirus exposure and HLA in healthy donors. Findings and caveats of the study: Indistinguishable V segments, including TRBV6-2 and TRBV6-3, were excluded.

The PCR was carried out with 60 Vbeta primers and 13 Jbeta primers. Clones were sequenced by immunoSEQ multiplex PCR, and TCRdb holds only the in-frame ones, with some missing. The sample lists about 180,000 clones, around 80% occurring once. About this clone itself: Its antigen is still unknown. Other DNA sequences from this sample encode an identical CDR3 as well.

Trimming took 6 bases from V and 2 from J, leaving 13 bases between them. Germline assignment: CDR1 MNHNY and CDR2 SVGAGI (reference sequence). CDR3 length equals 15 residues. The chain couples TRBV6-6 to TRBJ2-2, with a tentative D call TRBD2 (5 bases). The sequencing input was PBMCs. The receptor comes from a man younger than 35 in good health and CMV-seronegative. CDR3 sequence (DNA): TGTGCCAGCAGGCCGGGATCCTTTAACACCGGGGAGCTGTTTTTT. Protein sequence: CASRPGSFNTGELFF.